This T cell receptor (beta chain) derives from a study of T cell changes during pregnancy in multiple sclerosis. Clones were sequenced by immunoSEQ multiplex PCR, and TCRdb holds only the in-frame ones, with some missing. The table records some 75,000 clones, roughly 96% of them present only once. V was clipped by 0 bases and J by 2 bases, with 13 bases between them. Germline CDR1 SEHNR, CDR2 FQNEAQ (reference sequence). The CDR3 sequence is 16 residues long. This chain joins TRBV7-9 and TRBJ2-5; D is possibly TRBD2 (6 bases). The sequencing here drew on peripheral blood, taken in the second trimester of pregnancy. The clonotype originates from a female donor with multiple sclerosis, enrolled in a pregnancy study. The CDR3: CASSLAGARGQETQYF. Here the CDR3 DNA reads TGTGCCAGCAGCTTAGCAGGGGCCCGGGGGCAAGAGACCCAGTACTTC. Full variable domain (remainder filled in from reference TRBV7-9 and TRBJ2-5): DTGVSQNPRHKITKRGQNVTFRCDPISEHNRLYWYRQTLGQGPEFLTYFQNEAQLEKSRLLSDRFSAERPKGSFSTLEIQRTEQGDSAMYLCASSLAGARGQETQYFGPGTRLLVL.